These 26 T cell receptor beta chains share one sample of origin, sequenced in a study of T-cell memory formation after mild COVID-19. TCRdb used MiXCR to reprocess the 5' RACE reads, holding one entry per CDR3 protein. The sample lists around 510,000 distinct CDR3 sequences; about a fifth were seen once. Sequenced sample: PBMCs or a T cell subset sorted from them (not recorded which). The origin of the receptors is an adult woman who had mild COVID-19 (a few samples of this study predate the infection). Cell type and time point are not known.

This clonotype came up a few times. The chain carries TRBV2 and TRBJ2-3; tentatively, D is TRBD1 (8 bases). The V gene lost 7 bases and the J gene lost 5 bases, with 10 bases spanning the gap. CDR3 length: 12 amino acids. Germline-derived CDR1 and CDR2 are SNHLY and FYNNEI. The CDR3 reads CASNRGGDTQYF. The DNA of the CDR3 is TGTGCCAGCAACAGGGGGGGAGATACGCAGTATTTT.

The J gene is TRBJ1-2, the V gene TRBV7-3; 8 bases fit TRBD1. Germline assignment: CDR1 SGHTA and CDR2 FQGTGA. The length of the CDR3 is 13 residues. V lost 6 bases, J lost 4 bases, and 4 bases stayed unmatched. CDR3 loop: CASRPTGAYGYTF. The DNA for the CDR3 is TGTGCCAGCAGACCGACAGGGGCCTATGGCTACACCTTC.

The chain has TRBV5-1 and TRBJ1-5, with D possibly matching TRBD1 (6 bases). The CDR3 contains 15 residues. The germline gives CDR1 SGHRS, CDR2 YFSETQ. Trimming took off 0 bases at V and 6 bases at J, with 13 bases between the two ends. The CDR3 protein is CASSLEGLQGQPQHF. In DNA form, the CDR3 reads TGCGCCAGCAGCTTGGAGGGACTACAGGGTCAGCCCCAGCATTTT.

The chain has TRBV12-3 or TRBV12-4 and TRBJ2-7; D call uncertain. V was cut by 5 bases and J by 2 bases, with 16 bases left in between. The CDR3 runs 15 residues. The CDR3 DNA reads TGTGCCAGCAGTCCGGGTCTCATAGCCCCCTACGAGCAGTACTTC. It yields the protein CASSPGLIAPYEQYF.

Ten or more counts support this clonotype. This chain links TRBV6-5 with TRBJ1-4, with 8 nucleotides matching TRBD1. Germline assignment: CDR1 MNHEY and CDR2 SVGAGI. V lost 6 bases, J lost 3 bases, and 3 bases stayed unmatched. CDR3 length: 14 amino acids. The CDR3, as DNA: TGTGCCAGCAGCCGGACAGGGCCTAATGAAAAACTGTTTTTT. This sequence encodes CASSRTGPNEKLFF.

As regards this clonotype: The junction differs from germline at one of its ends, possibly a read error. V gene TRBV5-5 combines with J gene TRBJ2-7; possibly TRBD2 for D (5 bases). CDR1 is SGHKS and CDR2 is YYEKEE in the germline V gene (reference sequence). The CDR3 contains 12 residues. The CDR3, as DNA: TGTGCCAGCAGCTTCCGACCCGTTGAGGGAAACTTC. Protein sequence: CASSFRPVEGNF.

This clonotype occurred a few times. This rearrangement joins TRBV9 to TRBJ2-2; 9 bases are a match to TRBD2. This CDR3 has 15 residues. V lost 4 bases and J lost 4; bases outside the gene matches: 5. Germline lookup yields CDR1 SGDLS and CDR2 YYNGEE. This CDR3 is CASSLIAGVTGELFF. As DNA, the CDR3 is TGTGCCAGCAGCCTAATAGCGGGAGTCACCGGGGAGCTGTTTTTT.

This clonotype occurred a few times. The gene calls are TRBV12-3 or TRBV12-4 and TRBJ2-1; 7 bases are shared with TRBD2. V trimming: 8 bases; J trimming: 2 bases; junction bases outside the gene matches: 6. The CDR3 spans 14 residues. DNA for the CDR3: TGTGCCAGCGGGGCGGGGGTCCCCTACAATGAGCAGTTCTTC. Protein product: CASGAGVPYNEQFF.

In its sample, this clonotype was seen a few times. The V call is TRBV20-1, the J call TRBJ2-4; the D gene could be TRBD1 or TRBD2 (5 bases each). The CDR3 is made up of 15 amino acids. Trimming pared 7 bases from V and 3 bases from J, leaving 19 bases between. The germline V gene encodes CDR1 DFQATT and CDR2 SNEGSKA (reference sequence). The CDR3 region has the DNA TGCAGTGGTGAGGGGATTCGGTTTGGCAAAAACATTCAGTACTTC. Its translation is CSGEGIRFGKNIQYF.

CDR3 protein: CSVAALTSGQETQYF. Written as DNA, the CDR3 is TGCAGCGTCGCAGCCCTGACTAGCGGGCAAGAGACCCAGTACTTC. The chain links TRBV29-1 to TRBJ2-5; TRBD2 aligns across 10 bases. The CDR3 is 15 residues long. The V and J ends lost 6 bases and 2 bases, in that order; junction bases with no gene match: 9. Germline V CDR1 and CDR2: SQVTM, ANQGSEA.

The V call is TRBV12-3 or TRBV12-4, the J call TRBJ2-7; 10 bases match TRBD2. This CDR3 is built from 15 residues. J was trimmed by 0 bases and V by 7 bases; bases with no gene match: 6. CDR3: CASTPWTSGSYEQYF. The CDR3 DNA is TGTGCCAGCACCCCATGGACTAGCGGCTCCTACGAGCAGTACTTC.

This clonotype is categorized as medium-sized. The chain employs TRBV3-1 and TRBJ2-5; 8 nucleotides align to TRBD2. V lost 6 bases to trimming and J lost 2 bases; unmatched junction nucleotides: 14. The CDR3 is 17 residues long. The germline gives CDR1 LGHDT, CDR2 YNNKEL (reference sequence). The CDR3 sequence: CASSLNSLSGGQETQYF. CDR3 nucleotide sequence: TGTGCCAGCAGTCTCAACTCATTAAGCGGGGGACAAGAGACCCAGTACTTC.

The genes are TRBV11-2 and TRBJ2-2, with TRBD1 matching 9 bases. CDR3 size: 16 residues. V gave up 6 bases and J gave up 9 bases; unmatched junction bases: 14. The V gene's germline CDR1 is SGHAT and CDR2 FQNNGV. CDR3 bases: TGTGCCAGCAGTCATTCCGGGACAGGGAAGATCCGGGAGCTGTTTTTT. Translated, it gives CASSHSGTGKIRELFF. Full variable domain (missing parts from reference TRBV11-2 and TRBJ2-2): EAGVAQSPRYKIIEKRQSVAFWCNPISGHATLYWYQQILGQGPKLLIQFQNNGVVDDSQLPKDRFSAERLKGVDSTLKIQPAKLEDSAVYLCASSHSGTGKIRELFFGEGSRLTVL.

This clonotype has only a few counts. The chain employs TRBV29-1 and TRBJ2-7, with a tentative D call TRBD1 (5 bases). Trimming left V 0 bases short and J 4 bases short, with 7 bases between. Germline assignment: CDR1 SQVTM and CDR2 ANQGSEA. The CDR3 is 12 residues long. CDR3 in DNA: TGCAGCGTTGAAGATCAGGGTTACGAGCAGTACTTC. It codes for CSVEDQGYEQYF.

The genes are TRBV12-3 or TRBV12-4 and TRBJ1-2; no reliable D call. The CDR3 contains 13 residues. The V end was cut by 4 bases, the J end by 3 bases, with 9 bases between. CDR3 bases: TGTGCCAGCAGTTCCGGGCCTGACTATGGCTACACCTTC. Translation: CASSSGPDYGYTF.

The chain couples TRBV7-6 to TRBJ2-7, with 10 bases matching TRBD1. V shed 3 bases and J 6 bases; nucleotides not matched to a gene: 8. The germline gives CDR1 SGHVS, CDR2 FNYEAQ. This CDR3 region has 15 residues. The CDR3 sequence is CASSLGTGAAGEQYF. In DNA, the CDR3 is TGTGCCAGCAGCTTGGGGACAGGGGCCGCTGGCGAGCAGTACTTC. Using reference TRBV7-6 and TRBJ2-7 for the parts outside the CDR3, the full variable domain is GAGVSQSPRYKVTKRGQDVALRCDPISGHVSLYWYRQALGQGPEFLTYFNYEAQQDKSGLPNDRFSAERPEGSISTLTIQRTEQRDSAMYRCASSLGTGAAGEQYFGPGTRLTVT.

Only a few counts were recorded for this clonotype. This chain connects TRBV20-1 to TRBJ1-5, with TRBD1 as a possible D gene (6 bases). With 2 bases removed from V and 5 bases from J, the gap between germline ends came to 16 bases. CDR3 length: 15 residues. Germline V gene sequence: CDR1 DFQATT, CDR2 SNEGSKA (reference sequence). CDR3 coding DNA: TGCAGTGCTAGACATAAAACAGGGAATTATCAGCCCCAGCATTTT. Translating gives CSARHKTGNYQPQHF.

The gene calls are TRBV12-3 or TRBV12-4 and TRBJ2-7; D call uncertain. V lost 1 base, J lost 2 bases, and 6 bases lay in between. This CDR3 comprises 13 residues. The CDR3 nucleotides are TGTGCCAGCAGTTTAGGACTGCCCTACGAGCAGTACTTC. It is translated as CASSLGLPYEQYF.

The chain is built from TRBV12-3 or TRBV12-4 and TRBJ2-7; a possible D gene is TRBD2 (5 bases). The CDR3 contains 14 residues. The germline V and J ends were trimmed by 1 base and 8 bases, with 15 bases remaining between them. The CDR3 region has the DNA TGTGCCAGCAGTTTAGGCGCGGACTCCTTCAAGCAGTACTTC. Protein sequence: CASSLGADSFKQYF.

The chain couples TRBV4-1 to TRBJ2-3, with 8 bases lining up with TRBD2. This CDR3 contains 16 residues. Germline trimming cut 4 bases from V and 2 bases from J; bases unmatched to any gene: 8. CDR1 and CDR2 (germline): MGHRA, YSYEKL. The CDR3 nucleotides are TGCGCCAGCAGCCGCGGGGGGCTCGACCTCACAGATACGCAGTATTTT. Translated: CASSRGGLDLTDTQYF.

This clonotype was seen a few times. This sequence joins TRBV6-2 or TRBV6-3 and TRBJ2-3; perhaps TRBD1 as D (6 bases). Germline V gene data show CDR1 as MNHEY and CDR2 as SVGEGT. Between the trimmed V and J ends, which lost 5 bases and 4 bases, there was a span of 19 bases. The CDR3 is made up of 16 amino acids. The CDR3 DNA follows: TGTGCCAGCAGTACCCCTACAGGGTTTGGGCCAGATACGCAGTATTTT. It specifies CASSTPTGFGPDTQYF.

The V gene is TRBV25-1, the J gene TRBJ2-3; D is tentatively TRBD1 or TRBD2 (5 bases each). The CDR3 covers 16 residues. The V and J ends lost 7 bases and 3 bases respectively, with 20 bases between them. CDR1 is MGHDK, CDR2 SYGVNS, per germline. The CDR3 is CASTATGRSITDTQYF. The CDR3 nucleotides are TGTGCCAGCACTGCTACGGGGCGGAGTATTACAGATACGCAGTATTTT.

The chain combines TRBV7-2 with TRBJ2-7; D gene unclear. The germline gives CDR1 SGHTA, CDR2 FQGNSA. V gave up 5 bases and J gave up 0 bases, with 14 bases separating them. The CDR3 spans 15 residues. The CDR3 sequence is CASSHPPSSSYEQYF. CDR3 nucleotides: TGTGCCAGCAGCCACCCACCCTCGAGCTCCTACGAGCAGTACTTC. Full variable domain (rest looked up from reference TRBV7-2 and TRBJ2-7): GAGVSQSPSNKVTEKGKDVELRCDPISGHTALYWYRQSLGQGLEFLIYFQGNSAPDKSGLPSDRFSAERTGGSVSTLTIQRTQQEDSAVYLCASSHPPSSSYEQYFGPGTRLTVT.

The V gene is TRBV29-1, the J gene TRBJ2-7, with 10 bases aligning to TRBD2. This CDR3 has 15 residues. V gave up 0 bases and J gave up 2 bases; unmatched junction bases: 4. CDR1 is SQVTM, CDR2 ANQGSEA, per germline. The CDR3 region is CSVEEAGGIAYEQYF. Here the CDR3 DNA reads TGCAGCGTTGAAGAAGCGGGAGGGATAGCCTACGAGCAGTACTTC.

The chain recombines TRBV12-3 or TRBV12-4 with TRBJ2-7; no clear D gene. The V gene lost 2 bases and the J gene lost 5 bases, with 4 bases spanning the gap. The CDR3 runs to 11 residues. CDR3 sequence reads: CASSLYHEQYF. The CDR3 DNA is TGTGCCAGCAGTTTATATCACGAGCAGTACTTC.

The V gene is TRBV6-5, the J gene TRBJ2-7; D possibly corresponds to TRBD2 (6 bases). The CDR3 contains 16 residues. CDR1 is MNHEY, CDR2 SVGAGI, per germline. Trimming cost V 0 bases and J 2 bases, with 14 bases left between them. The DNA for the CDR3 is TGTGCCAGCAGTTACTCGATGTGGACTATTCCCTACGAGCAGTACTTC. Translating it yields CASSYSMWTIPYEQYF.